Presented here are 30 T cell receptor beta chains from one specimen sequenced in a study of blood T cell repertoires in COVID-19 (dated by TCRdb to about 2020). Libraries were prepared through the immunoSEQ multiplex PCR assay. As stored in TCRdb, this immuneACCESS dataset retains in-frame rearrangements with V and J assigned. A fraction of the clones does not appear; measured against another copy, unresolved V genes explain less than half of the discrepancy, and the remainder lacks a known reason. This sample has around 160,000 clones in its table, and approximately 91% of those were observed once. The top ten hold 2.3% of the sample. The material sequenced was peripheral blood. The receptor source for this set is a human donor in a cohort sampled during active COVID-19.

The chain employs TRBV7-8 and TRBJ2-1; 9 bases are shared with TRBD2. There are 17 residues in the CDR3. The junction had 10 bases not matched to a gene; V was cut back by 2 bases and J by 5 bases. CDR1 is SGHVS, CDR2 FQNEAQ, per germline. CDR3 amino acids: CASSLPGGGADHNEQFF. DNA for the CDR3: TGTGCCAGCAGCTTACCGGGCGGGGGGGCGGACCACAATGAGCAGTTCTTC.

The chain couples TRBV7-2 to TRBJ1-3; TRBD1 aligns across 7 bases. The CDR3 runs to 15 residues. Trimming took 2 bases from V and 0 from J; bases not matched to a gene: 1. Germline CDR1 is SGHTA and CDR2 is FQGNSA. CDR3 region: CASSLRQGSGNTIYF. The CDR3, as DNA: TGTGCCAGCAGCTTAAGACAGGGCTCTGGAAACACCATATATTTT.

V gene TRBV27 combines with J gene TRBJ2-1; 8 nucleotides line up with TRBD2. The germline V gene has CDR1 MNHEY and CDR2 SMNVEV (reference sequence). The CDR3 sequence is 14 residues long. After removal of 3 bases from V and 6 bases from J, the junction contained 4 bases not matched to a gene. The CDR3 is CASSFGLAPNEQFF. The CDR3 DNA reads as TGTGCCAGCAGTTTTGGACTAGCCCCCAATGAGCAGTTCTTC.

CDR3 sequence: CASSPSPGQGSGNTIYF. Here the CDR3 DNA reads TGTGCCAGCAGCCCTTCCCCGGGACAGGGGTCTGGAAACACCATATATTTT. This sequence joins TRBV3-1 (or the pseudogene TRBV3-2) and TRBJ1-3; 10 bases align to TRBD1. The length of the CDR3 is 17 residues. Trimming removed 4 bases from V and 1 base from J; junction bases left unmatched: 7. Germline loops: CDR1 LGHDT, CDR2 YNNKEL (reference sequence).

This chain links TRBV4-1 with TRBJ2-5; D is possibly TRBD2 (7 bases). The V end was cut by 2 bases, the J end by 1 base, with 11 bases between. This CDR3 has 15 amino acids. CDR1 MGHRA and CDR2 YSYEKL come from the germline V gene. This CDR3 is CASSQQAGAQETQYF. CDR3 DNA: TGCGCCAGCAGCCAACAGGCGGGGGCCCAAGAGACCCAGTACTTC.

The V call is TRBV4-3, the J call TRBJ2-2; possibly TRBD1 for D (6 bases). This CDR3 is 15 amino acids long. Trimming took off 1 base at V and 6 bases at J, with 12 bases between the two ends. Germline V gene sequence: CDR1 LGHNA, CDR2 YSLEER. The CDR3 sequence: CASSQVVGGSGELFF. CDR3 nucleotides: TGCGCCAGCAGCCAAGTCGTTGGGGGCTCCGGGGAGCTGTTTTTT.

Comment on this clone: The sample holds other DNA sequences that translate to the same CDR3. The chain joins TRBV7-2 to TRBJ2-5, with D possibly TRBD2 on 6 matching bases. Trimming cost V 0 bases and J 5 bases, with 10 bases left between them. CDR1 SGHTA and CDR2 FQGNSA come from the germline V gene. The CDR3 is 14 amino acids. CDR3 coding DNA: TGTGCCAGCAGCTTAGCGGGAGGCCGGGAGACCCAGTACTTC. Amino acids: CASSLAGGRETQYF.

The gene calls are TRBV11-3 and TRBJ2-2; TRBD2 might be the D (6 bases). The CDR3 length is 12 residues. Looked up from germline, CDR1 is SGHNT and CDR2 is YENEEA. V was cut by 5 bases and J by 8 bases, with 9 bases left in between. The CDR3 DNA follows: TGTGCCAGCAGCCTGGAGGGGGGGGAGCTGTTTTTT. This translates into CASSLEGGELFF.

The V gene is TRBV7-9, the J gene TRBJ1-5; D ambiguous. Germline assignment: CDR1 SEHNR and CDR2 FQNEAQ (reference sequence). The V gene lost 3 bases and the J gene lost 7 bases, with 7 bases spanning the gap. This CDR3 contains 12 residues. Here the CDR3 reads CASSFSRQPQHF. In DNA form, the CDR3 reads TGTGCCAGCAGCTTCTCCCGGCAGCCCCAGCATTTT.

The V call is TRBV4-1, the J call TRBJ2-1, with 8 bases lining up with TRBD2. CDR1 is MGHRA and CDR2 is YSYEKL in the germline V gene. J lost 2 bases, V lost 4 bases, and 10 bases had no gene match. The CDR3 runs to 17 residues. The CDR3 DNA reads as TGCGCCAGCAGCCCCGGGAGGGGCGGGAAAACCTACAATGAGCAGTTCTTC. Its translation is CASSPGRGGKTYNEQFF.

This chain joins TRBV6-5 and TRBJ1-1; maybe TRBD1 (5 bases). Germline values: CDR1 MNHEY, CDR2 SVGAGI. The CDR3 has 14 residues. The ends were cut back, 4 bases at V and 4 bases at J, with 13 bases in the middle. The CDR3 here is CASSSGRSGTEAFF. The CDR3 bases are TGTGCCAGCAGTTCAGGGCGATCAGGCACTGAAGCTTTCTTT.

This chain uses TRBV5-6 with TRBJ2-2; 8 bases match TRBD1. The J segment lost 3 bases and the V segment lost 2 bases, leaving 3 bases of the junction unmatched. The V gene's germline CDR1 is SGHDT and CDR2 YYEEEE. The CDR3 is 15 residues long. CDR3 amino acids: CASSFVTGDTGELFF. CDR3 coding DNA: TGTGCCAGCAGCTTCGTGACAGGGGACACCGGGGAGCTGTTTTTT. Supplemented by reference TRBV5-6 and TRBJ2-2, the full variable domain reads DAGVTQSPTHLIKTRGQQVTLRCSPKSGHDTVSWYQQALGQGPQFIFQYYEEEERQRGNFPDRFSGHQFPNYSSELNVNALLLGDSALYLCASSFVTGDTGELFFGEGSRLTVL.

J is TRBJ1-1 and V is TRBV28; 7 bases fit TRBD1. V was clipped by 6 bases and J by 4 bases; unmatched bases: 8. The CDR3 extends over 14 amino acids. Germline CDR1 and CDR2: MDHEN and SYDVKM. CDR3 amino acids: CASSPRYRGTEAFF. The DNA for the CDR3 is TGTGCCAGCAGCCCCCGATACAGGGGCACTGAAGCTTTCTTT.

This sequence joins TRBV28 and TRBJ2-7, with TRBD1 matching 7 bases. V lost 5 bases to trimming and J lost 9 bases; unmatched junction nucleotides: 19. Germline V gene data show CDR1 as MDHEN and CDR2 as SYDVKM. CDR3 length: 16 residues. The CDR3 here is CASSRIAGGSRAWQYF. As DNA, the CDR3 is TGTGCCAGCAGTCGGATAGCAGGGGGTTCCCGAGCATGGCAGTACTTC.

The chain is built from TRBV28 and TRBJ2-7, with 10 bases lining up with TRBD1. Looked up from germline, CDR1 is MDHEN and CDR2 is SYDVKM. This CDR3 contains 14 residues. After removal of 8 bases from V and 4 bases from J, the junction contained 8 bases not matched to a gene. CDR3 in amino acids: CASAPSGQGYEQYF. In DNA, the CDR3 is TGTGCCAGCGCACCTTCGGGACAGGGGTACGAGCAGTACTTC.

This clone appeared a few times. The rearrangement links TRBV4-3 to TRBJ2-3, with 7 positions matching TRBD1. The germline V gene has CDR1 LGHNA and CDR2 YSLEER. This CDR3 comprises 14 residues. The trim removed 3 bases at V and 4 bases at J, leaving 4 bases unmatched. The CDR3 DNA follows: TGCGCCAGCAGCCACGACAGGGTAGCAGATACGCAGTATTTT. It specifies CASSHDRVADTQYF.

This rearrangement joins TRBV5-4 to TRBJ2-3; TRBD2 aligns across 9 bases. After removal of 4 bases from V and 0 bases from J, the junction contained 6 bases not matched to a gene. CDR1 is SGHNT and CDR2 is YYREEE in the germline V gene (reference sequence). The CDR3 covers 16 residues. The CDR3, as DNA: TGTGCCAGCAGCCCACGTAGCGGGGGAAGCACAGATACGCAGTATTTT. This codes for CASSPRSGGSTDTQYF.

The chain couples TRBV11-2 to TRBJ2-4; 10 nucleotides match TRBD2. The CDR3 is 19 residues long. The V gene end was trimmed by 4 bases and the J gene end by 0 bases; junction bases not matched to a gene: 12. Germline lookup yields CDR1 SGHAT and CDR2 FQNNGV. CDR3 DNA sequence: TGTGCCAGCAGCTCACCCTATACAGGACTAGCGGCAGCCAAAAACATTCAGTACTTC. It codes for CASSSPYTGLAAAKNIQYF.

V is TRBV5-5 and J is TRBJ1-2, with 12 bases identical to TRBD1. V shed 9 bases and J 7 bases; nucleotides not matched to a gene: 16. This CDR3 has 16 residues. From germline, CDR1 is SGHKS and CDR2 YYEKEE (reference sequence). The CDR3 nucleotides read TGTGCCACCCGCCCTGGGACAGGGGGCGCGGTGTCTGGCTACACCTTC. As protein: CATRPGTGGAVSGYTF.

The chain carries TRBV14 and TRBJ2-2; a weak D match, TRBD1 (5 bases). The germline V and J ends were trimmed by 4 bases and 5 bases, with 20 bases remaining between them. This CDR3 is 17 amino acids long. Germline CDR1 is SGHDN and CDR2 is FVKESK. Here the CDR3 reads CASSPRWPGLLTGELFF. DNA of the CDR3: TGTGCCAGCAGCCCCCGATGGCCAGGGCTCCTGACCGGGGAGCTGTTTTTT.

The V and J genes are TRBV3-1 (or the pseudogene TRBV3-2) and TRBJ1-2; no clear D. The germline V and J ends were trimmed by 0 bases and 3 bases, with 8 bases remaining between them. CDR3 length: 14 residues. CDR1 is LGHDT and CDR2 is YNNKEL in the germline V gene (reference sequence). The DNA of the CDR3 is TGTGCCAGCAGCCAAGATCCGGGGTACTATGGCTACACCTTC. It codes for CASSQDPGYYGYTF.

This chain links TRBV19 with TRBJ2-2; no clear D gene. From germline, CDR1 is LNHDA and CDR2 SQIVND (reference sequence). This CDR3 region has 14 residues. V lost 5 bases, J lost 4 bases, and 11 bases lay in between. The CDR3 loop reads CASSDPASTGELFF. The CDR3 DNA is TGTGCCAGTAGTGACCCGGCTAGCACCGGGGAGCTGTTTTTT.

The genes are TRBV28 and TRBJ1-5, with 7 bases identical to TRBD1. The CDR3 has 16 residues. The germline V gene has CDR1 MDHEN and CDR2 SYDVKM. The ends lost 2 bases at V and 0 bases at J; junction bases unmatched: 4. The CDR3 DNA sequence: TGTGCCAGCAGTTTAAGACAGGGCTATAGCAATCAGCCCCAGCATTTT. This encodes CASSLRQGYSNQPQHF.

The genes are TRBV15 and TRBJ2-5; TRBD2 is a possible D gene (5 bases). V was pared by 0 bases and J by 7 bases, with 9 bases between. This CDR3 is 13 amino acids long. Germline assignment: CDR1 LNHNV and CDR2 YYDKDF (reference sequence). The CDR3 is CATSRDLSGTQYF. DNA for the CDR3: TGTGCCACCAGCAGAGATTTAAGCGGGACCCAGTACTTC. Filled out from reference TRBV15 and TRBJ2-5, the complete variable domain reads DAMVIQNPRYQVTQFGKPVTLSCSQTLNHNVMYWYQQKSSQAPKLLFHYYDKDFNNEADTPDNFQSRRPNTSFCFLDIRSPGLGDTAMYLCATSRDLSGTQYFGPGTRLLVL.

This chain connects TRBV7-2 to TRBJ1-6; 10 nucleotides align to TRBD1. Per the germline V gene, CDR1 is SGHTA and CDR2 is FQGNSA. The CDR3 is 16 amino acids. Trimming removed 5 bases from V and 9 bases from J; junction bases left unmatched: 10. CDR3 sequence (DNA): TGTGCCAGCAGCATAACCGGGACAGGGGTCAGTTCACCCCTCCACTTT. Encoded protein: CASSITGTGVSSPLHF.

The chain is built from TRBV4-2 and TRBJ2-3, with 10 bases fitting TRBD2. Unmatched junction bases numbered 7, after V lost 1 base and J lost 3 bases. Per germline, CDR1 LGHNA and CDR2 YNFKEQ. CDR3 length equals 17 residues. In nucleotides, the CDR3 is TGTGCCAGCAGCCAAGGTCAGGGGACTAGCGAAACAGATACGCAGTATTTT. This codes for CASSQGQGTSETDTQYF.

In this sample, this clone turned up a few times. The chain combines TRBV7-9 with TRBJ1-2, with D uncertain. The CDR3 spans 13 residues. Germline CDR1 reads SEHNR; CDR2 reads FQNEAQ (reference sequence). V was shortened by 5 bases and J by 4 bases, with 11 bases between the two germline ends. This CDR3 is CASSRGPVYGYTF. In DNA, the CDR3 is TGTGCCAGCAGCCGCGGGCCCGTCTATGGCTACACCTTC.

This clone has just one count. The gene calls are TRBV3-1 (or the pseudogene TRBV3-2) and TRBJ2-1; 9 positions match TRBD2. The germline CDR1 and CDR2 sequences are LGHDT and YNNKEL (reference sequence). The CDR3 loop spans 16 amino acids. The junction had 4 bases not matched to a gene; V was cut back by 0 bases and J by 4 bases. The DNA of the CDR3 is TGTGCCAGCAGCCAAGAGACTAGCGGAGGATACAATGAGCAGTTCTTC. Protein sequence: CASSQETSGGYNEQFF.

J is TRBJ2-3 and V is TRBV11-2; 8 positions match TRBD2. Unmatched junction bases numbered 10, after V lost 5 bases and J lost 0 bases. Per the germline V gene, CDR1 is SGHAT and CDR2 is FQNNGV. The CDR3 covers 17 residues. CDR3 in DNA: TGTGCCAGCAGCCCCGGACCAGCGGGGGTGAGCACAGATACGCAGTATTTT. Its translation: CASSPGPAGVSTDTQYF.

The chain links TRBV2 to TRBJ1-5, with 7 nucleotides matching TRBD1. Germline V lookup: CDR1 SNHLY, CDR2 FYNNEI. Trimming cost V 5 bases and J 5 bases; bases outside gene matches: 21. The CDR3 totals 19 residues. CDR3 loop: CASSNRIPGQRGFYQPQHF. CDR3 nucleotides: TGTGCCAGCAGTAATAGAATTCCGGGACAGAGGGGGTTTTATCAGCCCCAGCATTTT.